One and the same sample provided the 31 T cell receptor beta chains below, sequenced in a study of OX40 agonist ivuxolimab in advanced cancers. The method was immunoSEQ multiplex PCR; TCRdb's version includes in-frame clones alone and lacks a portion of them. Of tens of thousands of clones listed, 85% to 90% were seen once; the top ten hold 0.94%. Sample: CD4+ or CD8+ T cells sorted from blood, taken in a trial of the OX40 agonist ivuxolimab. The receptor set was obtained from an adult with an advanced solid tumor such as melanoma, head and neck, liver or kidney cancer.

V is TRBV2 and J is TRBJ2-1; the match to TRBD2 covers 10 bases. Looked up from germline, CDR1 is SNHLY and CDR2 is FYNNEI. This CDR3 spans 15 amino acids. The ends lost 4 bases at V and 5 bases at J; junction bases unmatched: 5. The CDR3 region is CASSAIGLADNEQFF. DNA for the CDR3: TGTGCCAGCAGTGCTATAGGACTAGCGGACAATGAGCAGTTCTTC.

V and J are TRBV7-9 and TRBJ2-2, with a tentative D call TRBD2 (5 bases). Germline CDR1 and CDR2: SEHNR and FQNEAQ (reference sequence). V was clipped by 4 bases and J by 6 bases, with 12 bases between them. The CDR3 runs 14 residues. Here the CDR3 DNA reads TGTGCCAGCAGCTCCGGACTGGACGCCGGGGAGCTGTTTTTT. Protein sequence: CASSSGLDAGELFF.

The chain combines TRBV19 with TRBJ1-4; tentatively, D is TRBD1 (6 bases). CDR1 LNHDA and CDR2 SQIVND come from the germline V gene (reference sequence). The V gene lost 6 bases and the J gene lost 0 bases, with 8 bases spanning the gap. The CDR3 extends over 14 amino acids. The DNA of the CDR3 is TGTGCCAGTAGGGACAGAGCAACTAATGAAAAACTGTTTTTT. Translated: CASRDRATNEKLFF.

This chain uses TRBV28 with TRBJ1-2, with D uncertain. Germline V gives CDR1 MDHEN, CDR2 SYDVKM. V lost 7 bases, J lost 0 bases, and 9 bases lay in between. The length of the CDR3 is 13 residues. The CDR3 DNA reads as TGTGCCAGCAATCAAAGCCCTAACTATGGCTACACCTTC. This translates into CASNQSPNYGYTF.

A few counts support this clone. This sequence joins TRBV5-6 and TRBJ1-5; D remains ambiguous. V was trimmed by 2 bases and J by 4 bases, leaving 4 bases between them. This CDR3 has 12 amino acids. Germline CDR1 SGHDT, CDR2 YYEEEE. The CDR3 nucleotides read TGTGCCAGCAGCTTAGGGAATCAGCCCCAGCATTTT. It specifies CASSLGNQPQHF.

The rearrangement uses TRBV4-2 and TRBJ2-2, with unresolved D. The V end lost 0 bases, the J end lost 5 bases, and 7 bases lay between the germline ends. Germline assignment: CDR1 LGHNA and CDR2 YNFKEQ. This CDR3 has 14 amino acids. CDR3 in amino acids: CASSQDSGTGELFF. CDR3 nucleotide sequence: TGTGCCAGCAGCCAAGATTCGGGTACCGGGGAGCTGTTTTTT.

This chain joins TRBV11-1 and TRBJ2-7, with D perhaps TRBD2 (6 bases). The CDR3 spans 16 residues. In germline, CDR1 is SGHAT, CDR2 FQDESV (reference sequence). The ends were cut back, 2 bases at V and 2 bases at J, with 16 bases in the middle. The CDR3 spells CASSLLGGSAPYEQYF. For the CDR3, the DNA is TGTGCCAGCAGCTTACTGGGGGGATCGGCTCCCTACGAGCAGTACTTC. The variable domain in full, with the rest retrieved from reference TRBV11-1 and TRBJ2-7, is EAEVAQSPRYKITEKSQAVAFWCDPISGHATLYWYRQILGQGPELLVQFQDESVVDDSQLPKDRFSAERLKGVDSTLKIQPAELGDSAMYLCASSLLGGSAPYEQYFGPGTRLTVT.

The rearrangement uses TRBV5-1 and TRBJ2-1, with 7 bases fitting TRBD1. Looked up from germline, CDR1 is SGHRS and CDR2 is YFSETQ. The CDR3 contains 15 residues. V was clipped by 2 bases and J by 0 bases; unmatched bases: 2. CDR3 residues: CASSLTGDSYNEQFF. CDR3 sequence (DNA): TGCGCCAGCAGCTTAACAGGGGACTCCTACAATGAGCAGTTCTTC.

This clone came up a few times. The chain links TRBV7-9 to TRBJ2-3; D not certain. This CDR3 contains 13 residues. From germline, CDR1 is SEHNR and CDR2 FQNEAQ (reference sequence). Trimming pared 4 bases from V and 4 bases from J, leaving 9 bases between. DNA of the CDR3: TGTGCCAGCAGCTCCCCGCAGGCAGATACGCAGTATTTT. It encodes CASSSPQADTQYF.

V is TRBV9 and J is TRBJ2-1; weak D call: TRBD1 (6 bases). Germline lookup yields CDR1 SGDLS and CDR2 YYNGEE. With 4 bases removed from V and 6 bases from J, the gap between germline ends came to 17 bases. This CDR3 region has 15 residues. The CDR3 spells CASSSRTGQSNEQFF. The CDR3 DNA follows: TGTGCCAGCAGCTCCCGAACCGGACAGTCCAATGAGCAGTTCTTC.

This clone was recorded once. The chain joins TRBV5-6 to TRBJ1-4; weak D call: TRBD1 (5 bases). Trimming took 0 bases from V and 0 from J, leaving 6 bases between them. This CDR3 is built from 15 residues. Germline-derived CDR1 and CDR2 are SGHDT and YYEEEE. CDR3 nucleotides: TGTGCCAGCAGCTTGGGACAGACAACTAATGAAAAACTGTTTTTT. It encodes CASSLGQTTNEKLFF.

The CDR3 loop is CASSPDIAPTYEQYF. The CDR3 DNA is TGTGCCAGCAGTCCCGACATTGCCCCAACCTACGAGCAGTACTTC. The chain recombines TRBV6-9 with TRBJ2-7; D uncertain. The CDR3 sequence is 15 residues long. Germline CDR1 and CDR2: MNHGY and SVAAGI. V lost 5 bases and J lost 2, with 16 bases in between.

This clone was found once. This chain uses TRBV2 with TRBJ2-7; no clear D. Per germline, CDR1 SNHLY and CDR2 FYNNEI. This CDR3 has 11 residues. Trimming took off 2 bases at V and 6 bases at J, with 5 bases between the two ends. CDR3 loop: CASSEYLEQYF. In DNA form, the CDR3 reads TGTGCCAGCAGTGAATATCTCGAGCAGTACTTC.

This rearrangement joins TRBV9 to TRBJ1-4; no definite D call. Trimming left V 4 bases short and J 5 bases short, with 30 bases between. CDR3 length: 20 residues. Per germline, CDR1 SGDLS and CDR2 YYNGEE. The CDR3: CASSPSEPGTSWGLNEKLFF. CDR3 sequence (DNA): TGTGCCAGCAGCCCTAGTGAGCCGGGAACCTCGTGGGGTTTAAATGAAAAACTGTTTTTT. Complete variable domain (other parts from reference TRBV9 and TRBJ1-4): DSGVTQTPKHLITATGQRVTLRCSPRSGDLSVYWYQQSLDQGLQFLIQYYNGEERAKGNILERFSAQQFPDLHSELNLSSLELGDSALYFCASSPSEPGTSWGLNEKLFFGSGTQLSVL.

This chain joins TRBV27 and TRBJ2-7; possible D gene TRBD1, 5 bases. This CDR3 spans 15 amino acids. CDR1 and CDR2 from the germline V gene are MNHEY and SMNVEV (reference sequence). Trimming cost V 3 bases and J 1 base, with 13 bases left between them. The CDR3 DNA is TGTGCCAGCAGTTTGGGGCTTGGCGAGTCCTACGAGCAGTACTTC. Translation: CASSLGLGESYEQYF.

The gene calls are TRBV19 and TRBJ2-2; 13 nucleotides agree with TRBD2. The germline gives CDR1 LNHDA, CDR2 SQIVND (reference sequence). J gave up 0 bases and V 5 bases, and 3 bases lay outside the gene matches. This CDR3 comprises 17 residues. The CDR3 bases are TGTGCCAGTAGTCCACTAGCGGGAGGGACGAACACCGGGGAGCTGTTTTTT. Amino acids: CASSPLAGGTNTGELFF.

The chain has TRBV30 and TRBJ2-1; D might be TRBD1 (6 bases). V was shortened by 5 bases and J by 7 bases, with 9 bases between the two germline ends. The CDR3 loop spans 11 amino acids. The germline gives CDR1 GTSNPN, CDR2 SVGIG (reference sequence). In DNA, the CDR3 is TGTGCCTGGGGGCAGGGGAATGAGCAGTTCTTC. Protein: CAWGQGNEQFF.

The chain is built from TRBV5-4 and TRBJ2-3; D possibly uses TRBD1 or TRBD2 (6 bases each). Germline loops: CDR1 SGHNT, CDR2 YYREEE (reference sequence). The length of the CDR3 is 15 residues. V was clipped by 1 base and J by 3 bases, with 12 bases between them. CDR3 region: CASSLRQGRTDTQYF. DNA of the CDR3: TGTGCCAGCAGCTTGCGGCAGGGGAGGACAGATACGCAGTATTTT.

The chain is built from TRBV30 and TRBJ2-5, with D possibly being TRBD2 (7 bases). CDR3 length: 16 residues. V was trimmed by 1 base and J by 7 bases, leaving 22 bases between them. Germline lookup yields CDR1 GTSNPN and CDR2 SVGIG (reference sequence). CDR3 DNA: TGTGCCTGGAGTGCTCAGAGGGGGGACTACAGTGGGACCCAGTACTTC. Translation gives CAWSAQRGDYSGTQYF.

The gene calls are TRBV27 and TRBJ2-7; D is perhaps TRBD1 or TRBD2 (5 bases each). CDR1 MNHEY and CDR2 SMNVEV come from the germline V gene (reference sequence). V lost 3 bases and J 4 bases, leaving 13 bases between the germline ends. CDR3 length: 14 residues. The CDR3 region is CASSLGLAAYEQYF. The CDR3, as DNA: TGTGCCAGCAGTTTGGGGCTAGCAGCTTACGAGCAGTACTTC.

J is TRBJ1-1 and V is TRBV6-6; 9 nucleotides line up with TRBD1. The CDR3 contains 14 residues. Germline CDR1 and CDR2: MNHNY and SVGAGI (reference sequence). V was clipped by 6 bases and J by 5 bases; unmatched bases: 7. The CDR3 DNA reads TGTGCCAGCAGAGGGGACAGGGCAAGGACTGAAGCTTTCTTT. This translates into CASRGDRARTEAFF.

This rearrangement joins TRBV18 to TRBJ1-5, with a weak D call TRBD1 (5 bases). Germline lookup yields CDR1 KGHSH and CDR2 LQKENI. The ends were cut back, 3 bases at V and 0 bases at J, with 12 bases in the middle. The CDR3 contains 16 residues. CDR3 in amino acids: CASSPQGPYSNQPQHF. The CDR3 bases are TGTGCCAGCTCACCTCAGGGTCCTTATAGCAATCAGCCCCAGCATTTT.

The chain joins TRBV28 to TRBJ1-3; D is perhaps TRBD1 (6 bases). This CDR3 has 16 amino acids. V lost 6 bases to trimming and J lost 2 bases, with 17 bases between them. Germline CDR1 and CDR2: MDHEN and SYDVKM. In nucleotides, the CDR3 is TGTGCCAGCAGCCGGGATACAGGGTCGACTGGAAACACCATATATTTT. Its translation is CASSRDTGSTGNTIYF.

The gene calls are TRBV2 and TRBJ1-4; D gene uncertain. The CDR3 totals 14 residues. Germline assignment: CDR1 SNHLY and CDR2 FYNNEI. The germline V and J ends were trimmed by 7 bases and 0 bases, with 9 bases remaining between them. In DNA form, the CDR3 reads TGTGCCAGCATCCGAGAAGCAACTAATGAAAAACTGTTTTTT. Amino acids: CASIREATNEKLFF.

The chain has TRBV19 and TRBJ2-3, with 11 positions matching TRBD2. V was clipped by 3 bases and J by 3 bases; unmatched bases: 5. This CDR3 is 16 amino acids long. Germline CDR1 and CDR2: LNHDA and SQIVND (reference sequence). CDR3 DNA: TGTGCCAGTAGTATGGTGACTAGCGGGATAACAGATACGCAGTATTTT. This encodes CASSMVTSGITDTQYF.

The chain employs TRBV5-4 and TRBJ2-3, with 7 bases that match TRBD2. The junction had 5 bases not matched to a gene; V was cut back by 7 bases and J by 3 bases. The CDR3 is 13 residues long. Germline lookup yields CDR1 SGHNT and CDR2 YYREEE (reference sequence). For the CDR3, the DNA is TGTGCCAGCCGGGGGGAGGCGACAGATACGCAGTATTTT. It encodes CASRGEATDTQYF.

This clone was observed once. The V call is TRBV2, the J call TRBJ2-7, with D unclear. The V and J ends lost 7 bases and 0 bases respectively, with 13 bases between them. The CDR3 runs 14 residues. CDR1 is SNHLY and CDR2 is FYNNEI in the germline V gene. The CDR3 nucleotides are TGTGCCAGCACTTTAGGATCAAGCTCCTACGAGCAGTACTTC. Its protein product is CASTLGSSSYEQYF.

The V and J genes are TRBV10-3 and TRBJ1-2, with a tentative D call TRBD1 (5 bases). Trimming cost V 0 bases and J 3 bases, with 5 bases left between them. CDR1 and CDR2 (germline): ENHRY, SYGVKD. There are 13 residues in the CDR3. The CDR3, as DNA: TGTGCCATCAGTGAGTCACAGGACTATGGCTACACCTTC. Amino acids: CAISESQDYGYTF.

V is TRBV5-6 and J is TRBJ2-7; no clear D. The germline V gene encodes CDR1 SGHDT and CDR2 YYEEEE. The ends were cut back, 5 bases at V and 3 bases at J, with 21 bases in the middle. This CDR3 is built from 16 residues. The CDR3 nucleotides read TGTGCCAGCAGGCTTTTCTCGGCACAGCCAATCTACGAGCAGTACTTC. Translation gives CASRLFSAQPIYEQYF.

The chain carries TRBV27 and TRBJ1-2; D uncertain. The V end was cut by 5 bases, the J end by 4 bases, with 14 bases between. The CDR3 consists of 14 residues. In germline, CDR1 is MNHEY, CDR2 SMNVEV (reference sequence). In nucleotides, the CDR3 is TGTGCCAGCAGTCCCTATGGGCCGCCCTATGGCTACACCTTC. It is translated as CASSPYGPPYGYTF.

The chain combines TRBV6-1 with TRBJ2-1; D tentatively reads TRBD1 or TRBD2 (5 bases each). The CDR3 length is 16 residues. Per the germline V gene, CDR1 is MNHNS and CDR2 is SASEGT. Trimming left V 0 bases short and J 8 bases short, with 17 bases between. The CDR3 region is CASSEAGSMRGDEQFF. The CDR3 region has the DNA TGTGCCAGCAGTGAAGCTGGCTCCATGAGGGGCGATGAGCAGTTCTTC.